The following is a T cell receptor (beta chain) sequence with its context. Its antigen is still unknown. Per-base quality was not reported, and no clone a single base away is much larger than it. Receptor libraries were prepared by RACE. Sequencing was carried out with a NextSeq 500. During library preparation, unique molecular identifiers were attached to individual cDNA molecules so that TCRs could be counted quantitatively and reproducibly. For every blood RNA sample, sequencing covered both the TCR alpha and TCR beta chains. Regarding the original processing steps: Samples had a median of roughly 99,000 TCRs, with a range from roughly 23,224 to 700,000. V, J and CDR3 annotation of the TCR reads was performed with the Decombinator software suite. For PS versus PT1 abundance plots, all samples were subsampled to the same number of TCRs (28,000). TCRs were defined as expanded if absent before sensitization and observed at least eight times at the 2-week time point. Clones were called with MiXCR by TCRdb after fastp trimmed the public reads at Q25, and only in-frame beta chains were retained. When rows share a CDR3 protein, they turn into one entry using the most common DNA and genes. The V and J calls and clone size come from TCRdb's table, not from the authors' own analysis. This sample is represented by 100,000 to 120,000 distinct CDR3 sequences; around 34% of them were singletons. The ten largest clones capture 2.5% to 3.5% of the sample.

This record belongs to a study of human T cells and chemical hapten exposure (dated by TCRdb to the early 2020s). As for the study more broadly: For sensitization, 2% DPC in acetone was applied to an approximately 2 cm by approximately 2 cm area of upper inner arm skin. Weekly therapeutic DPC doses were additionally applied to the scalp of patients throughout the approximately 24-week study period. Patch tests used Finn chambers with 0.01% DPC on the upper back, scored after 6 days by International Contact Dermatitis Research Group standards. The mostly female patient cohort included alopecia areata with under or over 50% scalp involvement, alopecia totalis and alopecia universalis. The libraries were sequenced as a pool, and the TCR yield per sample differed mostly because of small variations in library volumes within the pool. This study followed changes in the peripheral blood TCR repertoire in vivo during primary and secondary sensitization of alopecia patients to the hapten diphenylcyclopropenone (DPC). Blood was sampled from patients pre-sensitization (week 0) and at 2, 6 and about 24 weeks after DPC sensitization. Blood for TCR sequencing was provided by twenty-nine alopecia patients at one to four time points (pre-sensitization, 2, 6 and 24 weeks). Here is what the overall study found, with its caveats: No change with DPC sensitization was found in the number of TCRs above 1 in 1000 frequency, and no evidence of global repertoire structure alterations was found. Expanded TCRs formed significantly more large CDR3 similarity clusters than pre-sensitization or healthy control sets, consistent with antigen-driven responses. All patients had alopecia, a presumed autoimmune disease, so their immune response might differ from that of healthy individuals. Repeated subsampling changed both the strength of the expansion versus patch-test correlation and the threshold at which the correlation became significant. A positive correlation was found between the number of PT1 expanded TCRs and patch test score, with significance reached at thresholds 8, 16 and 32 but not 4.

Explained via the paper, the time point label denotes: patch test 3, about 24 weeks after DPC sensitization. The treatment or condition label corresponds to: therapeutic diphenylcyclopropenone sensitization with weekly scalp DPC. At each patch-test visit, blood was drawn before the patch test was applied. Eligible patients were aged 18 to 70, diagnosed with alopecia, deemed suitable for DPC therapy, and excluded if pregnant. Unfractionated whole blood was collected in Tempus Blood RNA tubes, and total RNA was extracted from that blood. This TCR came from a man between 35 and 55 years old with alopecia areata. Some clones in this sample may be carry-over from other donors' samples. This specimen consisted of whole blood, obtained in connection with sensitization to the hapten diphenylcyclopropenone (DPC).

The sequence in DNA is TGTGCCATCAGTGAGGAGCAAGAGACCCAGTACTTC. This encodes CAISEEQETQYF. The chain employs TRBV10-3 and TRBJ2-5; too little of a D gene remains to name it. Via the germline V gene, CDR1 is ENHRY and CDR2 SYGVKD. The CDR3 runs 12 residues from the cysteine to the phenylalanine. The only DNA kept is the CDR3, 36 bases in frame from the first base. V sheds 2 bases and J sheds 2 bases, leaving 3 bases between their ends.